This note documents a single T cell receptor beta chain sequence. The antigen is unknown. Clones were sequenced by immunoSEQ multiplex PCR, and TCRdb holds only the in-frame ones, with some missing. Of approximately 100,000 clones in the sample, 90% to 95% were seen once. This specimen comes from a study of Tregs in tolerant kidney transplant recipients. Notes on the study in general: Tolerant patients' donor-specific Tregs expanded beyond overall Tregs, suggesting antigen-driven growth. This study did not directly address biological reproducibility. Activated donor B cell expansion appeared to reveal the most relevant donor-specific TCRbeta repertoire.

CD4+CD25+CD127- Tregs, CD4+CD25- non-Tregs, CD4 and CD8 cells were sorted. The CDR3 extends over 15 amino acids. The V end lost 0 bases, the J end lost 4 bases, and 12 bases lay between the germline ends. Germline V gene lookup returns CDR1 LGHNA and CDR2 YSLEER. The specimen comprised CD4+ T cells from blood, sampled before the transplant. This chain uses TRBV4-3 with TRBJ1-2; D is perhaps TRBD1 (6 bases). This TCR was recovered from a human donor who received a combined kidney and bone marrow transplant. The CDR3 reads CASSQDPGAGYGYTF. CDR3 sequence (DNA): TGCGCCAGCAGCCAAGATCCAGGGGCGGGCTATGGCTACACCTTC.